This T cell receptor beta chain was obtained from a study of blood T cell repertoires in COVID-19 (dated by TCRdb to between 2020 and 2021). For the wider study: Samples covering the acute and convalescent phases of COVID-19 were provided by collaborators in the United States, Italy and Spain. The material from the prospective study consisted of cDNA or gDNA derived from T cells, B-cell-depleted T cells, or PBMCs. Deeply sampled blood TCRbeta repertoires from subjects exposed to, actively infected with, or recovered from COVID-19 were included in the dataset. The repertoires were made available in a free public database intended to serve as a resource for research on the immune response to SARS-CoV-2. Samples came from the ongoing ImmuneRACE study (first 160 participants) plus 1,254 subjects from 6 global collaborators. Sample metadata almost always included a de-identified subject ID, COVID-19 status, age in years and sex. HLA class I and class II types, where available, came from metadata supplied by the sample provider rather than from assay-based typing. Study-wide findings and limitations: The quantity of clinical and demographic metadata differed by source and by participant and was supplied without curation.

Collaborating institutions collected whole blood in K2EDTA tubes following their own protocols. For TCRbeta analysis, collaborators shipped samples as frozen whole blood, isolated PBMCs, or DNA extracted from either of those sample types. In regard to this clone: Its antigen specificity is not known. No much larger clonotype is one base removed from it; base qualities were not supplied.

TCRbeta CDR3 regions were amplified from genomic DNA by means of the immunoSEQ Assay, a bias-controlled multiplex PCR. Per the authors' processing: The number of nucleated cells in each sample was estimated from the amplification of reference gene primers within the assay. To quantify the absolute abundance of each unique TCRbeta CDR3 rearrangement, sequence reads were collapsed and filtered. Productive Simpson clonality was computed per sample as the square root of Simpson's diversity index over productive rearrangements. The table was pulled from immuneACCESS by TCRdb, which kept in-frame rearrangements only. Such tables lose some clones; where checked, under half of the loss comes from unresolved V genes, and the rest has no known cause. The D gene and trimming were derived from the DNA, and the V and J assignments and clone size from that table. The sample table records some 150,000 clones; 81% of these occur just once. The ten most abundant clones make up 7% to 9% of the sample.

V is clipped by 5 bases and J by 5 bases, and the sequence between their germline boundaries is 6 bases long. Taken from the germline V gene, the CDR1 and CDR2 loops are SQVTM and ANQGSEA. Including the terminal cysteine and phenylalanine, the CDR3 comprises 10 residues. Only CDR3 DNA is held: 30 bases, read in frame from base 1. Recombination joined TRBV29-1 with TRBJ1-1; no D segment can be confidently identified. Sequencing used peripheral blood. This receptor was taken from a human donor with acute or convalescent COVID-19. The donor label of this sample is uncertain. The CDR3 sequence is CSVSGTEAFF. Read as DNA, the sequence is TGCAGCGTTTCCGGGACTGAAGCTTTCTTT.